Listed here is a single T cell receptor beta chain. Its antigen is unidentified. This CDR3 contains 17 residues. CDR1 is SGHNT, CDR2 YYREEE, per germline (reference sequence). Trimming took off 0 bases at V and 3 bases at J, with 16 bases between the two ends. Healthy HIV-negative adults with no recent acute infections or vaccinations were recruited as donors. Several immunoSEQ 96-well plates shared each subset's DNA, each plate a replicate. Assay: immunoSEQ multiplex PCR; the TCRdb copy retains only in-frame clones and omits some. The sample yields roughly 1,600,000 clones, approximately 98.5% seen once. The source of the sample is a study of shared clonotypes between healthy human individuals. Study results and limitations: Though the depth was large, rarefaction showed that sorted-subset sequencing was incomplete.

Sequenced: naive CD4+ T cells sorted from blood. Subset noted: CD45RA+ positively selected. The receptor was isolated from a man aged 30-40 years in good health. The chain uses TRBV5-4 and TRBJ2-1; no clear D gene. CDR3 nucleotides: TGTGCCAGCAGCTTGGTTAGTTCCCGCCACAACTACAATGAGCAGTTCTTC. It codes for CASSLVSSRHNYNEQFF.